This T cell receptor beta chain was identified in a study of T-cell memory formation after mild COVID-19. TCRdb redid the calling of the 5' RACE reads with MiXCR, one entry per CDR3 protein. In the table there are 250,000 to 300,000 distinct CDR3 sequences, about 17% of which are singletons. This clonotype has ten or more counts. CDR3 length: 13 amino acids. Germline V lookup: CDR1 SGHTA, CDR2 FQGNSA. V shed 8 bases, J shed 5 bases, and the junction held 8 bases outside the gene matches. The specimen was PBMCs or a T cell subset sorted from them (not recorded which). The origin of this receptor is a young man who had mild COVID-19 (a few samples of this study predate the infection). Cell type and time point are not known. This sequence joins TRBV7-2 and TRBJ2-5, with TRBD1 identical over 7 bases. The CDR3 bases are TGTGCCAGCGGCCGACAGGGAGTGGAGACCCAGTACTTC. Encoded protein: CASGRQGVETQYF.